Below are 32 T cell receptor beta chains sequenced from a single sample in a study of shared clonotypes between healthy human individuals. The repertoire was sequenced with immunoSEQ multiplex PCR; TCRdb's copy has only in-frame clones and lacks some. Counted here are about 2,200,000 clones, about 93% occurring once; the ten biggest clones make up around 1.7%. Terminally differentiated effector memory CD45RA+ cells were left out of the naive CD8 fraction, which was CD45RO-negative and positively selected for CCR7. Input material: naive CD8+ T cells from PBMCs. Receptor source: a man in his late teens or twenties in good health. Some clones in this sample may be carry-over from other donors' samples.

This chain uses TRBV7-9 with TRBJ2-7; 8 nucleotides match TRBD1. The V segment lost 5 bases and the J segment 7 bases; nucleotides outside the gene matches: 13. The germline V gene has CDR1 SEHNR and CDR2 FQNEAQ (reference sequence). CDR3 length: 15 residues. The CDR3 DNA sequence: TGTGCCAGCAGCCCCCGGACAGGGCCCGGAGGTGAGCAGTACTTC. Translation: CASSPRTGPGGEQYF. Full variable domain (missing parts from reference TRBV7-9 and TRBJ2-7): DTGVSQNPRHKITKRGQNVTFRCDPISEHNRLYWYRQTLGQGPEFLTYFQNEAQLEKSRLLSDRFSAERPKGSFSTLEIQRTEQGDSAMYLCASSPRTGPGGEQYFGPGTRLTVT.

J is TRBJ1-1 and V is TRBV7-9; 7 bases match TRBD1. Germline lookup yields CDR1 SEHNR and CDR2 FQNEAQ (reference sequence). The CDR3 length is 13 residues. V gave up 4 bases and J gave up 5 bases; unmatched junction bases: 4. Here the CDR3 reads CASSSHRGTEAFF. CDR3 sequence (DNA): TGTGCCAGCAGCTCGCACAGGGGTACTGAAGCTTTCTTT.

This chain joins TRBV27 and TRBJ2-7, with 9 bases that match TRBD1. Germline trimming cut 4 bases from V and 4 bases from J; bases unmatched to any gene: 8. The CDR3 extends over 15 amino acids. Per germline, CDR1 MNHEY and CDR2 SMNVEV (reference sequence). The DNA of the CDR3 is TGTGCCAGCAGTTCACCGCGGACAGGGGATTACGAGCAGTACTTC. The encoded protein is CASSSPRTGDYEQYF.

The table lists this clone with a count of one. The rearrangement links TRBV5-5 to TRBJ2-7; D might be TRBD1 or TRBD2, each matching 6 bases. Trimming left V 2 bases short and J 3 bases short, with 15 bases between. There are 15 residues in the CDR3. Per germline, CDR1 SGHKS and CDR2 YYEKEE (reference sequence). The DNA for the CDR3 is TGTGCCAGCAGCTTTACCATCGGGGGCGGCTACGAGCAGTACTTC. As protein: CASSFTIGGGYEQYF.

The chain has TRBV19 and TRBJ1-5; TRBD1 matches at 7 bases. Germline lookup yields CDR1 LNHDA and CDR2 SQIVND (reference sequence). The J segment lost 3 bases and the V segment lost 7 bases, leaving 12 bases of the junction unmatched. The CDR3 loop spans 16 amino acids. The CDR3 bases are TGTGCCAGTACCACCCAGGGGGTAGCATACAATCAGCCCCAGCATTTT. Protein: CASTTQGVAYNQPQHF.

This chain joins TRBV7-9 and TRBJ2-2; 7 bases line up with TRBD1. The CDR3 spans 16 residues. After removal of 6 bases from V and 4 bases from J, the junction contained 11 bases not matched to a gene. CDR1 SEHNR and CDR2 FQNEAQ come from the germline V gene (reference sequence). In DNA, the CDR3 is TGTGCCAGCAGTCCCCGACAGGGTATAGGCACCGGGGAGCTGTTTTTT. Translated: CASSPRQGIGTGELFF.

CDR3 nucleotide sequence: TGTGCCAGCAGCTTACCCCCCCCGGGTCGGGAGAGGGAGACCCAGTACTTC. The encoded protein is CASSLPPPGRERETQYF. This chain connects TRBV7-6 to TRBJ2-5; TRBD2 is a possible D gene (6 bases). Trimming stripped 2 bases from V and 5 bases from J, with 21 bases between. Germline-derived CDR1 and CDR2 are SGHVS and FNYEAQ. This CDR3 has 17 residues. The whole variable domain, filled in from reference TRBV7-6 and TRBJ2-5, reads GAGVSQSPRYKVTKRGQDVALRCDPISGHVSLYWYRQALGQGPEFLTYFNYEAQQDKSGLPNDRFSAERPEGSISTLTIQRTEQRDSAMYRCASSLPPPGRERETQYFGPGTRLLVL.

This chain uses TRBV14 with TRBJ2-1; D unclear. CDR1 is SGHDN and CDR2 is FVKESK in the germline V gene. The CDR3 is 16 residues long. Between the trimmed V and J ends, which lost 1 base and 2 bases, there was a span of 12 bases. This CDR3 is CASSQGPRGPYNEQFF. CDR3 nucleotides: TGTGCCAGCAGCCAAGGGCCCCGAGGTCCCTACAATGAGCAGTTCTTC. The whole variable domain, filled in from reference TRBV14 and TRBJ2-1, reads EAGVTQFPSHSVIEKGQTVTLRCDPISGHDNLYWYRRVMGKEIKFLLHFVKESKQDESGMPNNRFLAERTGGTYSTLKVQPAELEDSGVYFCASSQGPRGPYNEQFFGPGTRLTVL.

Concerning this clone itself: Other DNA sequences within the sample encode an identical CDR3. The chain joins TRBV4-1 to TRBJ2-6; D is possibly TRBD1 (5 bases). The CDR3 sequence is 14 residues long. V was cut by 3 bases and J by 2 bases, with 5 bases left in between. Germline CDR1 is MGHRA and CDR2 is YSYEKL. This chain's CDR3 is CASSQGPGANVLTF. In nucleotides, the CDR3 is TGCGCCAGCAGCCAGGGGCCTGGGGCCAACGTCCTGACTTTC.

The genes are TRBV10-1 and TRBJ2-3; D may match TRBD1 or TRBD2 (6 bases each). V gave up 8 bases and J gave up 6 bases, with 15 bases separating them. The CDR3 is made up of 13 amino acids. Germline V CDR1 and CDR2: WNHNN, SYGVQD (reference sequence). The CDR3 spells CASPGEVTDTQYF. The CDR3 nucleotides are TGCGCCAGCCCAGGGGAGGTGACGGATACGCAGTATTTT.

Worth noting for this clone: Other DNA sequences in this specimen translate into the identical CDR3. The chain uses TRBV7-9 and TRBJ1-2, with TRBD1 as a possible D gene (6 bases). There are 16 residues in the CDR3. V lost 5 bases and J 4 bases, leaving 20 bases between the germline ends. Per germline, CDR1 SEHNR and CDR2 FQNEAQ (reference sequence). The DNA of the CDR3 is TGTGCCAGCAGCCTACAAGACGCAGGGGATATCTATGGCTACACCTTC. Its protein is CASSLQDAGDIYGYTF.

V and J are TRBV27 and TRBJ2-1; D may be TRBD1 (5 bases). V gave up 5 bases and J gave up 5 bases, with 16 bases separating them. This CDR3 has 15 residues. Germline lookup yields CDR1 MNHEY and CDR2 SMNVEV (reference sequence). This chain's CDR3 is CASSQGSLLDNEQFF. The CDR3 nucleotides read TGTGCCAGCAGTCAGGGCAGCCTGCTGGACAATGAGCAGTTCTTC.

The V and J genes are TRBV7-3 and TRBJ1-1; D gene uncertain. CDR1 SGHTA and CDR2 FQGTGA come from the germline V gene. With 10 bases removed from V and 5 bases from J, the gap between germline ends came to 17 bases. There are 13 residues in the CDR3. CDR3 sequence: CATSLWGGTEAFF. For the CDR3, the DNA is TGTGCCACGTCATTGTGGGGTGGAACTGAAGCTTTCTTT.

This rearrangement joins TRBV10-3 to TRBJ2-3, with D possibly matching TRBD1 (6 bases). This CDR3 is built from 14 residues. V dropped 2 bases and J dropped 4 bases, with 10 bases sitting between them. Germline V CDR1 and CDR2: ENHRY, SYGVKD. CDR3 nucleotides: TGTGCCATCAGTGAGCGACAGGTCCCAGATACGCAGTATTTT. This sequence encodes CAISERQVPDTQYF.

The chain is built from TRBV21-1 and TRBJ2-7. TRBV21-1 is a documented pseudogene. CDR3 length: 15 amino acids. The CDR3 sequence: CANTNSVIFSWQQYF. The CDR3 DNA is TGTGCCAATACAAACTCCGTCATATTTTCGTGGCAGCAGTACTTC.

This rearrangement joins TRBV15 to TRBJ2-7, with 9 bases lining up with TRBD2. CDR3 length equals 15 residues. The germline CDR1 and CDR2 sequences are LNHNV and YYDKDF (reference sequence). V gave up 7 bases and J gave up 3 bases; unmatched junction bases: 10. CDR3: CATTNPGLANYEQYF. CDR3 nucleotides: TGTGCCACCACCAACCCGGGACTAGCCAACTACGAGCAGTACTTC.

The rearrangement uses TRBV30 and TRBJ2-7, with D hard to call. V was trimmed by 3 bases and J by 0 bases, leaving 15 bases between them. This CDR3 spans 15 amino acids. Germline V lookup: CDR1 GTSNPN, CDR2 SVGIG (reference sequence). CDR3 region: CAWSAVYEPSYEQYF. For the CDR3, the DNA is TGTGCCTGGAGCGCCGTTTATGAGCCCTCCTACGAGCAGTACTTC.

V gene TRBV7-9 combines with J gene TRBJ2-1; the D gene is possibly TRBD2 (6 bases). The CDR3 spans 13 residues. V lost 1 base and J lost 8, with 9 bases in between. Germline assignment: CDR1 SEHNR and CDR2 FQNEAQ (reference sequence). CDR3 amino acids: CASSLVASDEQFF. CDR3 DNA sequence: TGTGCCAGCAGCTTAGTGGCTAGCGATGAGCAGTTCTTC.

Notes on this clone: This specimen includes other DNA sequences encoding the same CDR3. The J gene is TRBJ2-1, the V gene TRBV7-9; D gene ambiguous. Trimming took off 1 base at V and 7 bases at J, with 5 bases between the two ends. Germline CDR1 SEHNR, CDR2 FQNEAQ (reference sequence). The CDR3 runs to 12 residues. Written as DNA, the CDR3 is TGTGCCAGCAGCTTAGGTTGGAATGAGCAGTTCTTC. It specifies CASSLGWNEQFF.

The V gene is TRBV27, the J gene TRBJ2-7, with D perhaps assigned TRBD1 or TRBD2 (6 bases each). V was shortened by 3 bases and J by 3 bases, with 12 bases between the two germline ends. Germline CDR1 and CDR2: MNHEY and SMNVEV (reference sequence). The CDR3 extends over 14 amino acids. In nucleotides, the CDR3 is TGTGCCAGCAGTTTTCGGGGGCCGGGCTACGAGCAGTACTTC. It codes for CASSFRGPGYEQYF.

The chain links TRBV7-3 to TRBJ2-3; TRBD2 agrees at 14 bases. Unmatched junction bases numbered 9, after V lost 0 bases and J lost 4 bases. The CDR3 is 19 amino acids. CDR1 is SGHTA and CDR2 is FQGTGA in the germline V gene. CDR3 bases: TGTGCCAGCAGCTTAACGGGACTAGCGGGAGCCCGGAGGGCAGATACGCAGTATTTT. Translation gives CASSLTGLAGARRADTQYF.

The CDR3 region is CASSLSLHPEGEQYF. The CDR3 region has the DNA TGTGCCAGCAGTTTATCCCTTCACCCAGAGGGCGAGCAGTACTTC. The genes are TRBV27 and TRBJ2-7; TRBD2 is a possible D gene (5 bases). There are 15 residues in the CDR3. The ends were cut back, 0 bases at V and 6 bases at J, with 15 bases in the middle. Looked up from germline, CDR1 is MNHEY and CDR2 is SMNVEV (reference sequence).

V and J are TRBV27 and TRBJ2-3; 10 bases fit TRBD1. J lost 3 bases, V lost 3 bases, and 6 bases had no gene match. CDR1 and CDR2 from the germline V gene are MNHEY and SMNVEV (reference sequence). CDR3 length: 16 amino acids. DNA for the CDR3: TGTGCCAGCAGTTTTGTTAGGGACAGGGGTACAGATACGCAGTATTTT. Its translation: CASSFVRDRGTDTQYF.

This chain joins TRBV11-2 and TRBJ2-7; TRBD2 might be the D (5 bases). CDR3 size: 14 residues. The V end lost 4 bases, the J end lost 0 bases, and 10 bases lay between the germline ends. Germline-derived CDR1 and CDR2 are SGHAT and FQNNGV. The DNA of the CDR3 is TGTGCCAGCAGCTCGGCAGGACTCTCCTACGAGCAGTACTTC. This encodes CASSSAGLSYEQYF. Full variable domain (remainder filled in from reference TRBV11-2 and TRBJ2-7): EAGVAQSPRYKIIEKRQSVAFWCNPISGHATLYWYQQILGQGPKLLIQFQNNGVVDDSQLPKDRFSAERLKGVDSTLKIQPAKLEDSAVYLCASSSAGLSYEQYFGPGTRLTVT.

As regards this clone: Other DNA sequences in this specimen translate into the identical CDR3. The V call is TRBV9, the J call TRBJ2-7; 12 bases are a match to TRBD2. CDR3 length: 14 amino acids. Germline V lookup: CDR1 SGDLS, CDR2 YYNGEE. Germline trimming cut 3 bases from V and 4 bases from J; bases unmatched to any gene: 2. The CDR3 sequence is CASSAGLAGYEQYF. In DNA, the CDR3 is TGTGCCAGCAGCGCGGGACTAGCGGGTTACGAGCAGTACTTC.

The rearrangement links TRBV7-9 to TRBJ2-3; D gene uncertain. CDR1 and CDR2 (germline): SEHNR, FQNEAQ (reference sequence). V was cut by 2 bases and J by 5 bases, with 14 bases left in between. There are 15 residues in the CDR3. The CDR3 nucleotides are TGTGCCAGCAGCTTACCCCAGATGATTCTAGATACGCAGTATTTT. It specifies CASSLPQMILDTQYF.

The DNA for the CDR3 is TGCAGCGTACCGGACAGTCACTCTGGAAACACCATATATTTT. As protein: CSVPDSHSGNTIYF. The chain is built from TRBV29-1 and TRBJ1-3, with D tentatively TRBD1 (6 bases). The CDR3 extends over 14 amino acids. In germline, CDR1 is SQVTM, CDR2 ANQGSEA. The V end lost 6 bases, the J end lost 0 bases, and 12 bases lay between the germline ends.

This chain uses TRBV5-1 with TRBJ2-1, with D hard to call. The germline gives CDR1 SGHRS, CDR2 YFSETQ. The ends were cut back, 0 bases at V and 2 bases at J, with 18 bases in the middle. The CDR3 sequence is 18 residues long. This CDR3 reads CASSLAVRESEAYNEQFF. CDR3 nucleotides: TGCGCCAGCAGCTTGGCCGTAAGAGAGTCAGAAGCCTACAATGAGCAGTTCTTC.

V is TRBV11-2 and J is TRBJ2-1, with TRBD2 matching over 8 bases. CDR1 is SGHAT, CDR2 FQNNGV, per germline. The CDR3 loop spans 16 amino acids. J lost 6 bases, V lost 4 bases, and 11 bases had no gene match. The CDR3 DNA is TGTGCCAGCAGCTACAGCGGGGGCCACACTATCAATGAGCAGTTCTTC. Protein: CASSYSGGHTINEQFF. The full variable domain, with the rest looked up from reference TRBV11-2 and TRBJ2-1, is EAGVAQSPRYKIIEKRQSVAFWCNPISGHATLYWYQQILGQGPKLLIQFQNNGVVDDSQLPKDRFSAERLKGVDSTLKIQPAKLEDSAVYLCASSYSGGHTINEQFFGPGTRLTVL.

Here the CDR3 DNA reads TGTGCCAGCAGCGGGTTCACTCAACGGGAGCCCTTCAATGAGCAGTTCTTC. Its protein is CASSGFTQREPFNEQFF. The rearrangement uses TRBV7-9 and TRBJ2-1; a possible D gene is TRBD2 (6 bases). The germline V gene has CDR1 SEHNR and CDR2 FQNEAQ (reference sequence). The CDR3 is made up of 17 amino acids. Trimming removed 5 bases from V and 6 bases from J, with 23 bases in between.

The CDR3: CASSQDGGAGYEQYF. CDR3 DNA sequence: TGCGCCAGCAGCCAAGATGGGGGCGCCGGCTACGAGCAGTACTTC. The chain recombines TRBV4-3 with TRBJ2-7; maybe TRBD1 (6 bases). Germline V CDR1 and CDR2: LGHNA, YSLEER. CDR3 size: 15 residues. The V end lost 0 bases, the J end lost 3 bases, and 12 bases lay between the germline ends.

As concerns this clone: The identical CDR3 is also encoded by other nucleotide sequences in the sample. This chain joins TRBV28 and TRBJ1-2, with TRBD1 matching 10 bases. Germline V gives CDR1 MDHEN, CDR2 SYDVKM. The CDR3 is 14 residues long. The V segment lost 6 bases and the J segment 6 bases; nucleotides outside the gene matches: 7. CDR3 sequence (DNA): TGTGCCAGCAGCACCCGACAGGGGGCGAATGGCTACACCTTC. Translating gives CASSTRQGANGYTF.